Listed below are T cell receptor beta chains from one sample, sequenced in a study of Tregs in tolerant kidney transplant recipients. Repertoires were generated with immunoSEQ multiplex PCR, while TCRdb's copy carries only in-frame clones and drops some. The top ten hold approximately 0.34% of the sample, which has roughly 69,000 clones, roughly 98% seen once. This sample comprised Tregs from blood, obtained before the transplant. The receptors here all came from a human donor who received a combined kidney and bone marrow transplant. CDR3s include the opening cysteine and the closing phenylalanine or tryptophan. The D gene is left open where the match is weak. A clone size is listed for some rows: how often the clone was seen (once, few, many), or a class if it is expanded.

clone_size | j_call | v_call | d_call | cdr3_aa | cdr3_nt
NA | TRBJ2-1 | TRBV5-4 | TRBD2 | CASSKTSGVNEQFF | TGTGCCAGCAGCAAGACTAGCGGGGTCAATGAGCAGTTCTTC
NA | TRBJ2-3 | TRBV6-5 | TRBD2 | CASKAGADTQYF | TGTGCCAGCAAAGCGGGGGCAGATACGCAGTATTTT
NA | TRBJ1-1 | TRBV10-3 | TRBD1 | CAISRDRVPNTEAFF | TGTGCCATCAGCCGGGACAGGGTGCCCAACACTGAAGCTTTCTTT
NA | TRBJ2-5 | TRBV10-3 | NA | CAIPPGETQYF | TGTGCCATACCCCCCGGAGAGACCCAGTACTTC
NA | TRBJ2-1 | TRBV9 | NA | CASSPRARGTNEQFF | TGTGCCAGCAGCCCCCGGGCTAGGGGTACCAATGAGCAGTTCTTC
NA | TRBJ1-3 | TRBV30 | NA | CAWSVGIRGRRNTIYF | TGTGCCTGGAGTGTAGGGATTCGGGGTCGAAGAAACACCATATATTTT
NA | TRBJ2-7 | TRBV5-1 | TRBD1 | CASSPDRGLYEQYF | TGCGCCAGCAGTCCGGACAGGGGACTCTACGAGCAGTACTTC
once | TRBJ1-1 | TRBV11-3 | NA | CASSPGLAHTEAFF | TGTGCCAGCAGCCCTGGTCTGGCCCACACTGAAGCTTTCTTT
NA | TRBJ2-3 | TRBV25-1 | TRBD1 | CASSEIGGTGTDTQYF | TGTGCCAGCAGTGAAATCGGGGGGACAGGGACAGATACGCAGTATTTT
NA | TRBJ1-2 | TRBV7-9 | TRBD1 | CASSTDRGGNYGYTF | TGTGCCAGCAGCACTGACAGGGGGGGTAACTATGGCTACACCTTC
NA | TRBJ2-1 | TRBV7-2 | TRBD2 | CASSFPGLAGGGEQFF | TGTGCCAGCAGCTTCCCGGGACTAGCGGGAGGCGGTGAGCAGTTCTTC
NA | TRBJ2-2 | TRBV7-9 | TRBD2 | CASSLAPGTSVNTGELFF | TGTGCCAGCAGCTTAGCACCCGGGACTAGCGTGAATACCGGGGAGCTGTTTTTT
NA | TRBJ2-7 | TRBV11-3 | NA | CASSPGRREQYF | TGTGCCAGCAGCCCTGGAAGGCGGGAGCAGTACTTC
NA | TRBJ2-1 | TRBV2 | NA | CASIERRAASSYNEQFF | TGTGCCAGCATAGAAAGAAGAGCGGCGAGCTCCTACAATGAGCAGTTCTTC
NA | TRBJ2-1 | TRBV11-3 | TRBD2 | CASSLLLAGGNEQFF | TGTGCCAGCAGCTTATTACTAGCGGGAGGGAATGAGCAGTTCTTC
NA | TRBJ1-2 | TRBV7-6 | NA | CASSPIRRSLDGYTF | TGTGCCAGCAGCCCCATTCGTCGGAGCCTTGATGGCTACACCTTC
NA | TRBJ2-4 | TRBV5-6 | NA | CASSLDRAYGIQYF | TGTGCCAGCAGCTTGGACAGAGCTTATGGCATTCAGTACTTC
NA | TRBJ2-1 | TRBV15 | NA | CATSRDRGFVDNEQFF | TGTGCCACCAGCAGAGATAGAGGGTTTGTAGACAATGAGCAGTTCTTC
NA | TRBJ2-2 | TRBV6-5 | NA | CASSPTLAGELFF | TGTGCCAGCAGCCCCACTCTGGCCGGGGAGCTGTTTTTT
NA | TRBJ1-6 | TRBV6-1 | NA | CATSRAEINSPLHF | TGTGCCACCTCCAGAGCGGAAATTAATTCACCCCTCCACTTT
NA | TRBJ1-5 | TRBV7-9 | NA | CASSAVDQPQHF | TGTGCCAGCAGCGCTGTAGATCAGCCCCAGCATTTT
NA | TRBJ2-3 | TRBV18 | NA | CASSPLPIMSADTQYF | TGTGCCAGCTCACCACTACCCATTATGTCCGCGGATACGCAGTATTTT